Shown below are 8 T cell receptor beta chains from a single sample sequenced in a study of molecular identifiers for immune sequencing clone quantification (dated by TCRdb to the late 2010s). Libraries were built with PCR. Sequencing took place on a NextSeq 500. The public reads were reanalyzed by TCRdb: fastp trimming at Q25, MiXCR alignment, in-frame beta chains only. Each entry merges the rows of one CDR3 protein and shows their most common DNA and genes. This sample comprises approximately 590,000 distinct CDR3 sequences, roughly 25% of them detected only once. The ten largest clones represent about 0.78% of the sample. The source material was naive CD8+ T cells from blood, with Jurkat cell RNA spiked in. The sample's cell subset or site label, in plain terms: FACS-sorted CD8+CD4-CCR7+CD45RA+ naive T cells. The receptors here all came from a human donor in good health. Some libraries in this study had Jurkat cell RNA spiked in.

This clonotype was found a few times. The V and J genes are TRBV4-3 and TRBJ2-7; D is possibly TRBD1 or TRBD2 (5 bases each). The V gene lost 0 bases and the J gene lost 3 bases, with 15 bases spanning the gap. CDR1 is LGHNA and CDR2 is YSLEER in the germline V gene. This CDR3 comprises 16 residues. CDR3 sequence: CASSQDFVGPDYEQYF. The CDR3 nucleotides are TGCGCCAGCAGCCAAGATTTTGTGGGACCTGACTACGAGCAGTACTTC.

The rearrangement links TRBV7-2 to TRBJ1-1; D might be TRBD1 (6 bases). With 1 base removed from V and 5 bases from J, the gap between germline ends came to 14 bases. Germline V gene data show CDR1 as SGHTA and CDR2 as FQGNSA. CDR3 size: 15 residues. The CDR3 bases are TGTGCCAGCAGCTTAGTCAGGGGAAAGGGGACTGAAGCTTTCTTT. This encodes CASSLVRGKGTEAFF. Complete variable domain (other parts from reference TRBV7-2 and TRBJ1-1): GAGVSQSPSNKVTEKGKDVELRCDPISGHTALYWYRQSLGQGLEFLIYFQGNSAPDKSGLPSDRFSAERTGGSVSTLTIQRTQQEDSAVYLCASSLVRGKGTEAFFGQGTRLTVV.

The rearrangement joins TRBV2 to TRBJ2-5; 7 bases align to TRBD2. After removal of 6 bases from V and 5 bases from J, the junction contained 12 bases not matched to a gene. The CDR3 is made up of 15 amino acids. Germline lookup yields CDR1 SNHLY and CDR2 FYNNEI. Written as DNA, the CDR3 is TGTGCCAGCAGCGTTGGACTACTGCGGGGGGAGACCCAGTACTTC. Amino acid sequence: CASSVGLLRGETQYF.

In this sample, this clonotype turned up a few times. The V and J genes are TRBV15 and TRBJ2-4; TRBD1 aligns across 9 bases. Germline V gene data show CDR1 as LNHNV and CDR2 as YYDKDF (reference sequence). The CDR3 loop spans 15 amino acids. J lost 8 bases, V lost 5 bases, and 10 bases had no gene match. Here the CDR3 DNA reads TGTGCCACCAGCGCCACCACAGGGGGCTTGGACATTCAGTACTTC. It yields the protein CATSATTGGLDIQYF.

This clonotype was detected only a few times. The chain carries TRBV7-9 and TRBJ1-1; possible D gene TRBD1, 5 bases. The V and J ends lost 1 base and 6 bases respectively, with 15 bases between them. Germline values: CDR1 SEHNR, CDR2 FQNEAQ (reference sequence). The CDR3 is made up of 15 amino acids. CDR3 amino acids: CASSLEVTPGPEAFF. Here the CDR3 DNA reads TGTGCCAGCAGCTTAGAGGTTACACCGGGACCTGAAGCTTTCTTT.

This clonotype was seen a single time. Given the absence of the conserved phenylalanine or tryptophan at the CDR3 end, a read error is likely. V usage is TRBV7-6 and J usage is TRBJ1-1, with 11 nucleotides matching TRBD1. The germline V gene encodes CDR1 SGHVS and CDR2 FNYEAQ. CDR3 length: 15 residues. V dropped 3 bases and J dropped 5; count of bases not matched to a gene: 5. DNA for the CDR3: TGTGCCAGCAGCTTGGGACAGGGGGTTATGACTGAAGCTTTCTCT. This codes for CASSLGQGVMTEAFS.

This chain joins TRBV9 and TRBJ2-5; D tentatively fits TRBD1 or TRBD2 (5 bases each). Germline assignment: CDR1 SGDLS and CDR2 YYNGEE. The ends were cut back, 3 bases at V and 4 bases at J, with 10 bases in the middle. The CDR3 is 13 residues long. The CDR3 protein is CASSGEGRETQYF. The CDR3 DNA is TGTGCCAGCAGCGGAGAGGGGAGAGAGACCCAGTACTTC.

This chain joins TRBV9 and TRBJ1-5, with 9 bases identical to TRBD1. Looked up from germline, CDR1 is SGDLS and CDR2 is YYNGEE. This CDR3 contains 14 residues. With V trimmed by 4 bases and J by 5 bases, 4 bases remained unmatched. The CDR3 here is CASSRDRDDQPQHF. CDR3 sequence (DNA): TGTGCCAGCAGCCGGGACAGGGACGATCAGCCCCAGCATTTT.